This TCR beta chain was sequenced in a study of T cell changes during pregnancy in multiple sclerosis. Germline V CDR1 and CDR2: MNHNY, SVGAGI (reference sequence). There are 14 residues in the CDR3. V lost 8 bases and J lost 2, with 14 bases in between. Sequenced by immunoSEQ multiplex PCR; TCRdb stores in-frame clones only, minus some. The sample shows about 11,000 clones, around 94% of them seen only once. The chain combines TRBV6-6 with TRBJ2-3; possibly TRBD2 for D (7 bases). This sample comprised CD4+ T cells from peripheral blood mononuclear cells, obtained before pregnancy. The clonotype was recovered from a female donor with multiple sclerosis, enrolled in a pregnancy study. The CDR3 nucleotides are TGTGCCAGCTCGGGGGGCCCCCTCACAGATACGCAGTATTTT. Translated, it gives CASSGGPLTDTQYF.